What follows describes a single T cell receptor (beta chain). This record comes from a study of monozygotic twins with inflammatory bowel disease. Phlebotomy per donor yielded a single 2.5 ml blood sample. TCRdb reprocessed the 5' RACE reads, with one entry per CDR3 protein and no DNA. Recorded for this sample: about 210,000 distinct CDR3 sequences. What was sequenced was blood. This TCR was recovered from a human donor with ulcerative colitis or Crohn's disease, or a healthy co-twin of an affected twin (not recorded which).

CDR3 amino acids: CASRAGTAYGYTF. The rearrangement links TRBV2 to TRBJ1-2; with no DNA, the TCRdb D assignment of TRBD1 cannot be verified. CDR3 length: 13 amino acids. From germline, CDR1 is SNHLY and CDR2 FYNNEI. The full variable domain, completed using reference TRBV2 and TRBJ1-2, is EPEVTQTPSHQVTQMGQEVILRCVPISNHLYFYWYRQILGQKVEFLVSFYNNEISEKSEIFDDQFSVERPDGSNFTLKIRSTKLEDSAMYFCASRAGTAYGYTFGSGTRLTVV.